This TCR beta chain was profiled in a study of blood T cell repertoires in COVID-19. About the study: PBMCs, B-cell-depleted T cells, or T cells were the source of the cDNA or gDNA that made up the material.

J lost 0 bases, V lost 5 bases, and 10 bases had no gene match. The germline V gene has CDR1 SGHAT and CDR2 FQNNGV. The CDR3 covers 17 residues. Assay: immunoSEQ multiplex PCR; the TCRdb copy retains only in-frame clones and omits some. Among about 240,000 clones listed, roughly four fifths were seen once. Sample: peripheral blood. The rearrangement uses TRBV11-2 and TRBJ1-1, with 9 bases lining up with TRBD1. The receptor comes from a man over 45 with acute or convalescent COVID-19. The CDR3 DNA reads TGTGCCAGCAGCCCCCACGGACAGGGGACCTTGAACACTGAAGCTTTCTTT. It translates to CASSPHGQGTLNTEAFF.